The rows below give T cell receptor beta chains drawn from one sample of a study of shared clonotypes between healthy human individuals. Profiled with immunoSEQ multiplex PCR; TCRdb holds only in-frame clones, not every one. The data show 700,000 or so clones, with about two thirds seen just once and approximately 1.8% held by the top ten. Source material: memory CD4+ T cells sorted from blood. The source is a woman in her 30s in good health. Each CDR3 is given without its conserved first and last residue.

CDR3aa: ASFSGSSNNEQF
len: 12
v_gene: TRBV6-1
j_gene: TRBJ2-1

CDR3aa: ASSSRDSNNEQF
len: 12
v_gene: TRBV13
j_gene: TRBJ2-1

CDR3aa: ASSQGRLAAYNEQF
len: 14
v_gene: TRBV4-1
j_gene: TRBJ2-1

CDR3aa: ASGQRESGEQF
len: 11
v_gene: TRBV12-5
j_gene: TRBJ2-1

CDR3aa: ASSFPTSGNSYEQY
len: 14
v_gene: TRBV28
j_gene: TRBJ2-7

CDR3aa: ASIVGFGETQY
len: 11
v_gene: TRBV6-1
j_gene: TRBJ2-5

CDR3aa: SVDLGTDTQY
len: 10
v_gene: TRBV29-1
j_gene: TRBJ2-3

CDR3aa: ASSAGTSYEQY
len: 11
v_gene: TRBV5-1
j_gene: TRBJ2-7

CDR3aa: ASSGMGQGRETQY
len: 13
v_gene: TRBV11-3
j_gene: TRBJ2-5

CDR3aa: ASSGQGKETQY
len: 11
v_gene: TRBV2
j_gene: TRBJ2-5

CDR3aa: ASRTSGRAVNEQF
len: 13
v_gene: TRBV5-1
j_gene: TRBJ2-1

CDR3aa: ASSPGWTNEKLF
len: 12
v_gene: TRBV19
j_gene: TRBJ1-4

CDR3aa: AWNVHSGNTIY
len: 11
v_gene: TRBV30
j_gene: TRBJ1-3

CDR3aa: ASIGTGRSYNEQF
len: 13
v_gene: TRBV28
j_gene: TRBJ2-1

CDR3aa: ASAAGYYEQY
len: 10
v_gene: TRBV6-6
j_gene: TRBJ2-7

CDR3aa: ASSLDVYEQY
len: 10
v_gene: TRBV5-1
j_gene: TRBJ2-7

CDR3aa: ASSSTNTEAF
len: 10
v_gene: TRBV28
j_gene: TRBJ1-1

CDR3aa: ASSAAWAPGEQF
len: 12
v_gene: TRBV9
j_gene: TRBJ2-1

CDR3aa: ASNGLAGDHEQF
len: 12
v_gene: TRBV2
j_gene: TRBJ2-1

CDR3aa: ASSHVNRVTEAF
len: 12
v_gene: TRBV11-2
j_gene: TRBJ1-1

CDR3aa: ASSRSAGRNEKLF
len: 13
v_gene: TRBV18
j_gene: TRBJ1-4

CDR3aa: ASSYDSYSNQPQH
len: 13
v_gene: TRBV6-5
j_gene: TRBJ1-5